This T cell receptor (beta chain) stems from a study of blood T cell repertoires in COVID-19. Trimming took 4 bases from V and 5 from J; bases not matched to a gene: 5. The germline CDR1 and CDR2 sequences are SGHDN and FVKESK. The CDR3 runs 15 residues. Original analysis: Amplification with reference gene primers provided the estimates of nucleated cell counts. Assay used: immunoSEQ multiplex PCR; TCRdb lists only in-frame clones, some missing. V and J calls and clone size are those listed in that table; D and trimming were worked out from the DNA. The sample carries more than 200,000 clones, about 81% recorded once.

The source of this sequence is a woman at least 80 years old with COVID-19, enrolled during active disease. Source material: peripheral blood. The chain recombines TRBV14 with TRBJ1-1; TRBD1 matches 12 bases. As DNA, the CDR3 is TGTGCCAGCAGCCGGGACAGGGGGCGTATGACTGAAGCTTTCTTT. As protein: CASSRDRGRMTEAFF.